This passage covers 17 T cell receptor beta chains from one sample sequenced in a study of metastatic and nonmetastatic thyroid tumors. Thyroid surgery had not been preceded by any treatment in any patient. TCRdb re-called clones from the PCR reads using MiXCR. The sample contains around 20,000 clones, approximately 32% of which appear only once. Sequencing input: adjacent normal tissue. The receptors originated from a female donor with papillary thyroid cancer or a benign thyroid nodule (not recorded which). Some clones in this sample may be carry-over from other donors' samples.

This sequence joins TRBV12-3 or TRBV12-4 and TRBJ1-2; 8 bases match TRBD1. CDR3 length equals 14 residues. Trimming removed 2 bases from V and 6 bases from J; junction bases left unmatched: 5. The CDR3 DNA reads as TGTGCCAGCAGTTTAAGGACAGGGTATGATGGCTACACCTTC. Its translation: CASSLRTGYDGYTF.

This clone has a handful of counts. The rearrangement uses TRBV19 and TRBJ2-1, with D hard to call. The CDR3 covers 14 residues. Deletions cut 6 bases from V and 2 bases from J, with 11 bases between. Germline assignment: CDR1 LNHDA and CDR2 SQIVND (reference sequence). The CDR3 nucleotides are TGTGCCAGTAGGAGTGGAGCCACCTACAATGAGCAGTTCTTC. Translation gives CASRSGATYNEQFF. The full variable domain, completed using reference TRBV19 and TRBJ2-1, is DGGITQSPKYLFRKEGQNVTLSCEQNLNHDAMYWYRQDPGQGLRLIYYSQIVNDFQKGDIAEGYSVSREKKESFPLTVTSAQKNPTAFYLCASRSGATYNEQFFGPGTRLTVL.

By proportion, this clone is medium-sized. The V call is TRBV27, the J call TRBJ2-3; D call uncertain. CDR3 length equals 16 residues. Germline loops: CDR1 MNHEY, CDR2 SMNVEV (reference sequence). The ends were cut back, 10 bases at V and 4 bases at J, with 24 bases in the middle. The CDR3 bases are TGTGCCACCCATACGGTCAAAGGACCCTCAGCAGATACGCAGTATTTT. The encoded protein is CATHTVKGPSADTQYF.

This clone has a count of ten or more. A much larger clone lies one base from this, so it may be a read error. V usage is TRBV27 and J usage is TRBJ2-3; 8 bases agree with TRBD2. Germline V CDR1 and CDR2: MNHEY, SMNVEV (reference sequence). The CDR3 length is 15 residues. In DNA, the CDR3 is TGTGCCAGCAGTTTCAGCGGGGGAAGCACAGATACGCAGTGTTTT. Protein product: CASSFSGGSTDTQCF.

This clone came up once. This sequence joins TRBV9 and TRBJ2-7, with D perhaps TRBD1 (6 bases). The germline V gene encodes CDR1 SGDLS and CDR2 YYNGEE. Trimming removed 0 bases from V and 1 base from J, with 8 bases in between. This CDR3 is 14 amino acids long. In DNA form, the CDR3 reads TGTGCCAGCAGCGTAGACAGGGAATCCTACGAGCAGTACTTC. Encoded protein: CASSVDRESYEQYF.

The gene calls are TRBV7-2 and TRBJ1-6; D call uncertain. V shed 6 bases and J shed 6 bases, with 6 bases lying between them. This CDR3 spans 12 amino acids. CDR1 is SGHTA, CDR2 FQGNSA, per germline. The CDR3 DNA sequence: TGTGCCAGCAGAGGCCTTAATTCACCCCTCCACTTT. This sequence encodes CASRGLNSPLHF.

The V gene is TRBV4-1, the J gene TRBJ1-2; 12 positions agree with TRBD1. The CDR3 consists of 15 residues. CDR1 and CDR2 from the germline V gene are MGHRA and YSYEKL. After removal of 4 bases from V and 8 bases from J, the junction contained 8 bases not matched to a gene. The CDR3 DNA reads TGCGCCAGCAGCCGCTTGGGACAGGGGGCAGAGGGCTACACCTTC. Its protein is CASSRLGQGAEGYTF.

This clone was recorded a few times. The V and J genes are TRBV12-3 or TRBV12-4 and TRBJ2-5, with D uncertain. V was cut by 2 bases and J by 4 bases, with 8 bases left in between. There are 13 residues in the CDR3. The CDR3 nucleotides are TGTGCCAGCAGTTTAAATCTGCTAGAGACCCAGTACTTC. Translated, it gives CASSLNLLETQYF.

With regard to this clone: At one end the junction does not follow the germline gene, possibly because of a read error. The chain combines TRBV6-5 with TRBJ2-2; D may be TRBD2 (5 bases). The CDR3 spans 17 residues. Germline V gene sequence: CDR1 MNHEY, CDR2 SVGAGI. The CDR3 DNA reads TGTGCCAGCAGTTACTCGATACAACATGGAAAGACCGGGGATCTGTTTTTT. Its protein is CASSYSIQHGKTGDLFF.

The table lists this clone with a count of one. The chain links TRBV4-1 to TRBJ1-2, with TRBD1 as a possible D gene (5 bases). V was cut by 3 bases and J by 3 bases, with 14 bases left in between. Per the germline V gene, CDR1 is MGHRA and CDR2 is YSYEKL. The CDR3 loop spans 15 amino acids. CDR3: CASSHARQRYYGYTF. CDR3 DNA sequence: TGCGCCAGCAGCCACGCGAGACAGCGATACTATGGCTACACCTTC.

This clone is termed medium-sized. The rearrangement uses TRBV28 and TRBJ1-6; 10 nucleotides match TRBD1. Looked up from germline, CDR1 is MDHEN and CDR2 is SYDVKM. Trimming took 5 bases from V and 10 from J; bases not matched to a gene: 8. This CDR3 comprises 15 residues. The CDR3 sequence: CASSPPGQGSSPLHF. As DNA, the CDR3 is TGTGCCAGCAGTCCCCCGGGACAGGGGTCGTCACCCCTCCACTTT.

In this sample, this clone turned up many times. This chain joins TRBV20-1 and TRBJ2-7; tentatively, D is TRBD1 or TRBD2 (5 bases each). Germline V lookup: CDR1 DFQATT, CDR2 SNEGSKA (reference sequence). The CDR3 spans 12 residues. V dropped 7 bases and J dropped 2 bases, with 12 bases sitting between them. CDR3 in DNA: TGCAGTGTTACTAGGGGTCCCTACGAGCAGTACTTC. This gives the protein CSVTRGPYEQYF.

Points on this clone: A read error may produce the germline difference seen at one junction end. The chain joins TRBV7-7 to TRBJ2-1; possible D gene TRBD2, 5 bases. This CDR3 is 17 amino acids long. CDR1 SSHAT and CDR2 FNYEAQ come from the germline V gene (reference sequence). The DNA for the CDR3 is TGTGCTAGCAGCTTAGGAGATCGCCCGGGAACCTACAATGAGCAGTTCTTC. Amino acids: CASSLGDRPGTYNEQFF.

The chain has TRBV27 and TRBJ2-1; 9 nucleotides match TRBD2. The junction had 12 bases not matched to a gene; V was cut back by 0 bases and J by 9 bases. This CDR3 region has 17 residues. CDR1 is MNHEY and CDR2 is SMNVEV in the germline V gene (reference sequence). The CDR3 coding sequence is TGTGCCAGCAGTTTATCGGTGGGGACTAGCTGGAGTGGTGAGCAGTTCTTC. This sequence encodes CASSLSVGTSWSGEQFF.

In this sample, this clone turned up a few times. In nucleotides, the CDR3 is TGTGCCACCCGGCGAGCGGGGAACACCGGGGAGCTGTTTTTT. It is translated as CATRRAGNTGELFF. This chain joins TRBV24-1 and TRBJ2-2; D perhaps matches TRBD2 (6 bases). CDR3 length equals 14 residues. V lost 9 bases to trimming and J lost 1 base, with 11 bases between them. CDR1 is KGHDR, CDR2 SFDVKD, per germline.

This clone has ten or more counts. This rearrangement joins TRBV12-3 or TRBV12-4 to TRBJ2-4; weak D call: TRBD2 (5 bases). The length of the CDR3 is 14 residues. The V end was cut by 1 base, the J end by 3 bases, with 7 bases between. CDR3 DNA sequence: TGTGCCAGCAGTTTAGGCGGGCTCAAAAACATTCAGTACTTC. Protein: CASSLGGLKNIQYF.

The sample holds many counts of this clone. V usage is TRBV7-9 and J usage is TRBJ2-3, with D perhaps TRBD1 (5 bases). This CDR3 region has 17 residues. V was clipped by 0 bases and J by 2 bases, with 15 bases between them. CDR1 SEHNR and CDR2 FQNEAQ come from the germline V gene (reference sequence). CDR3 sequence reads: CASSLAVESGHTDTQYF. CDR3 coding DNA: TGTGCCAGCAGCTTAGCGGTCGAGTCAGGGCACACAGATACGCAGTATTTT.